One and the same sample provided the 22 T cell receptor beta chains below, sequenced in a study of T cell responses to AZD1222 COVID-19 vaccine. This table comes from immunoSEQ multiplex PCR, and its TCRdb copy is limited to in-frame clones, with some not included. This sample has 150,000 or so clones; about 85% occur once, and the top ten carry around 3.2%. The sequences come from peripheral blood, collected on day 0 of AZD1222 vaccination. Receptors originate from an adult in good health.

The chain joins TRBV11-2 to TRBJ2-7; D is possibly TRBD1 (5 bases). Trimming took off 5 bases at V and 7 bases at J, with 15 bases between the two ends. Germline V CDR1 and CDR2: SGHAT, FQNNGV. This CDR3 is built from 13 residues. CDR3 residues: CASSPVTVGEQYF. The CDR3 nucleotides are TGTGCCAGCAGCCCTGTGACAGTAGGGGAGCAGTACTTC. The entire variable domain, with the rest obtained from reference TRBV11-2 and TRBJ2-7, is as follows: EAGVAQSPRYKIIEKRQSVAFWCNPISGHATLYWYQQILGQGPKLLIQFQNNGVVDDSQLPKDRFSAERLKGVDSTLKIQPAKLEDSAVYLCASSPVTVGEQYFGPGTRLTVT.

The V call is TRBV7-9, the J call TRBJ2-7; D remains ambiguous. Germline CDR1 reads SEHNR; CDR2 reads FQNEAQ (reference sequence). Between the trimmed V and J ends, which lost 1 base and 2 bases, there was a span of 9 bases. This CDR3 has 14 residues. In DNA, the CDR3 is TGTGCCAGCAGCTTAGGTGGATTAGCCTACGAGCAGTACTTC. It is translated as CASSLGGLAYEQYF.

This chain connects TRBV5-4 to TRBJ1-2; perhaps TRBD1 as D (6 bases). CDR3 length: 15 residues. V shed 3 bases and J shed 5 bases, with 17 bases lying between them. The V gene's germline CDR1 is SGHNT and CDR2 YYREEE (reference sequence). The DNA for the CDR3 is TGTGCCAGCAGCTCCCCCTCTCAGGGGACGTATGGCTACACCTTC. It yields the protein CASSSPSQGTYGYTF.

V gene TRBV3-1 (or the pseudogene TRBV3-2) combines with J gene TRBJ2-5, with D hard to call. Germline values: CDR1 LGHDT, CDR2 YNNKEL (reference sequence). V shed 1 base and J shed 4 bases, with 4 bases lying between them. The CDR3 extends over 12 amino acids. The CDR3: CASSQAPETQYF. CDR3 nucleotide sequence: TGTGCCAGCAGCCAAGCCCCAGAGACCCAGTACTTC.

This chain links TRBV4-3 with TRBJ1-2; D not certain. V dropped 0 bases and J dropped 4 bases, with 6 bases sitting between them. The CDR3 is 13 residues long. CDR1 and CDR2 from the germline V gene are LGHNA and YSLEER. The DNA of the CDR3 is TGCGCCAGCAGCCAAGAATACGGCTATGGCTACACCTTC. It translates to CASSQEYGYGYTF.

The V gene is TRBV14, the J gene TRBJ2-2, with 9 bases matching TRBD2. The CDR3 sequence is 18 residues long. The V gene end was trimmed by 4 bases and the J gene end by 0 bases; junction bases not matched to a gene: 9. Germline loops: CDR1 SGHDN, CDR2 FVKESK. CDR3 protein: CASSLRLAAIANTGELFF. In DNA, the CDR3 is TGTGCCAGCAGCCTTCGACTAGCGGCCATCGCGAACACCGGGGAGCTGTTTTTT.

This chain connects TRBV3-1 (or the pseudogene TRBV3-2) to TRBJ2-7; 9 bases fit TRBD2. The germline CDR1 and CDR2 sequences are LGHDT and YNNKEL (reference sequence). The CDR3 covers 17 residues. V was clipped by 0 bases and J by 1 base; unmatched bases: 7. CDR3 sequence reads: CASSQDLAGGASYEQYF. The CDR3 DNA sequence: TGTGCCAGCAGCCAAGATCTTGCGGGGGGGGCTTCCTACGAGCAGTACTTC.

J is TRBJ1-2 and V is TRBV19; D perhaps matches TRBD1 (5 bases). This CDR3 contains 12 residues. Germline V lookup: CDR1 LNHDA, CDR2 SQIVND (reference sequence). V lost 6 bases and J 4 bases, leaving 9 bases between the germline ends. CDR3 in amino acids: CASRWGVYGYTF. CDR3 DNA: TGTGCCAGTAGATGGGGGGTCTATGGCTACACCTTC.

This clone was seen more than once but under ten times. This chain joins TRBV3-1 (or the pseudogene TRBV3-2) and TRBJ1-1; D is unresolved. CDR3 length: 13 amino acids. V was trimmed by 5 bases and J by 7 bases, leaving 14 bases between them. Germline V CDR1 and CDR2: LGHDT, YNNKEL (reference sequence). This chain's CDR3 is CASSEAPSDEAFF. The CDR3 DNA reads TGTGCCAGCAGCGAGGCCCCTTCGGATGAAGCTTTCTTT.

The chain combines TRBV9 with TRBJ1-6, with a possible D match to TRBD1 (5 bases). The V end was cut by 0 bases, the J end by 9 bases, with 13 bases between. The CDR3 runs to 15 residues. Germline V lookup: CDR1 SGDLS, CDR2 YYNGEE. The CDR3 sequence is CASSVEGSSGSPLHF. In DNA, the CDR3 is TGTGCCAGCAGCGTAGAGGGGTCTTCGGGTTCACCCCTCCACTTT.

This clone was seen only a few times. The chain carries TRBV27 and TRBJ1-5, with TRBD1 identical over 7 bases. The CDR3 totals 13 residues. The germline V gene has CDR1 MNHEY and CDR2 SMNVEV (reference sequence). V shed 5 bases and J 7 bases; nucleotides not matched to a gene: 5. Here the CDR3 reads CASSEQGWQPQHF. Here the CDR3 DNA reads TGTGCCAGCAGTGAACAGGGGTGGCAGCCCCAGCATTTT.

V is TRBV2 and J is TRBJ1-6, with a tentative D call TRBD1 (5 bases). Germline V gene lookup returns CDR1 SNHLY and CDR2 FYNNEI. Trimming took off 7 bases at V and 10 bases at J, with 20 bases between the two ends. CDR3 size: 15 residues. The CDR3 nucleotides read TGTGCCAGCATCAAGACAGCCCCGGCGGGGTCACCCCTCCACTTT. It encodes CASIKTAPAGSPLHF.

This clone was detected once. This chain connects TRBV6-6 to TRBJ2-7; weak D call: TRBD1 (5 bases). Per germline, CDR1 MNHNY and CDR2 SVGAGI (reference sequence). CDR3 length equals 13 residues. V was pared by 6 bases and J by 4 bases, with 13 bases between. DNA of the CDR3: TGTGCCAGCAGCGACGGCAGGGTGTACGAGCAGTACTTC. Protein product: CASSDGRVYEQYF.

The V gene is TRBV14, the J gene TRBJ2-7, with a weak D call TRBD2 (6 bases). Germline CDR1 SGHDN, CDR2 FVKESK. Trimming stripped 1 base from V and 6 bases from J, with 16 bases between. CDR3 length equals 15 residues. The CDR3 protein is CASSQVGDLSSEQYF. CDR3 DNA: TGTGCCAGCAGCCAAGTGGGGGACTTAAGTTCCGAGCAGTACTTC.

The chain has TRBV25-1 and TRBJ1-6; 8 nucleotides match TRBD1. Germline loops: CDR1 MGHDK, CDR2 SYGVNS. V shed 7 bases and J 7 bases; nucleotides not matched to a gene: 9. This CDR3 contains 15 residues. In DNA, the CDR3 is TGTGCCAGCACTGTAGGCACAGGGGGGAATTCACCCCTCCACTTT. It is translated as CASTVGTGGNSPLHF.

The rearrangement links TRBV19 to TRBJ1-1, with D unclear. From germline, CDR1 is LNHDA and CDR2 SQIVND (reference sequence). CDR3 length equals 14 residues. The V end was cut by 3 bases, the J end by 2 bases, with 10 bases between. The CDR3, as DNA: TGTGCCAGTAGTATTCGGCGAGAAAACACTGAAGCTTTCTTT. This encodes CASSIRRENTEAFF. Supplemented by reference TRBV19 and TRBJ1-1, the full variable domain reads DGGITQSPKYLFRKEGQNVTLSCEQNLNHDAMYWYRQDPGQGLRLIYYSQIVNDFQKGDIAEGYSVSREKKESFPLTVTSAQKNPTAFYLCASSIRRENTEAFFGQGTRLTVV.

Here the CDR3 DNA reads TGTGCCAGCAGTTACCTCGGCGGGACCCAGTACTTC. Protein sequence: CASSYLGGTQYF. The J gene is TRBJ2-5, the V gene TRBV6-2 or TRBV6-3; D gene unclear. Trimming cost V 2 bases and J 7 bases, with 8 bases left between them. The CDR3 is made up of 12 amino acids. The germline CDR1 and CDR2 sequences are MNHEY and SVGEGT.

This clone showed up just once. CDR3 region: CASSPQVGATDTQYF. CDR3 bases: TGTGCCAGCAGCCCTCAAGTGGGGGCGACAGATACGCAGTATTTT. The chain couples TRBV7-2 to TRBJ2-3; TRBD1 might be the D (6 bases). This CDR3 region has 15 residues. CDR1 SGHTA and CDR2 FQGNSA come from the germline V gene. V was pared by 5 bases and J by 3 bases, with 15 bases between.

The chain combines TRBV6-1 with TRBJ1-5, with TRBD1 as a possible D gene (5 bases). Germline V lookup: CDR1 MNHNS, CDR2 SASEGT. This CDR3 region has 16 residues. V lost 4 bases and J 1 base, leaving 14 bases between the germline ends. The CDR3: CASSGGTSRSNQPQHF. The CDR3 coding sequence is TGTGCCAGCAGTGGAGGGACCTCGCGGAGCAATCAGCCCCAGCATTTT.

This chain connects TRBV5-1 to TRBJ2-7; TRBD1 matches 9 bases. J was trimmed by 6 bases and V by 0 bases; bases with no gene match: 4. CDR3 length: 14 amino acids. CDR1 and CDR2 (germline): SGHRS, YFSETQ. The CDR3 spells CASSLEWGQGEQYF. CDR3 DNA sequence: TGCGCCAGCAGCTTGGAATGGGGACAGGGCGAGCAGTACTTC.

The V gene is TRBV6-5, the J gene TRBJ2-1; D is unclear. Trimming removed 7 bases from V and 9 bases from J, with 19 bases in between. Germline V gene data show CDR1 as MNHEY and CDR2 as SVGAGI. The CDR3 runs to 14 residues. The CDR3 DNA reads TGTGCCAGCATCCTGGGATTACGAAGCCCTGAGCAGTTCTTC. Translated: CASILGLRSPEQFF.

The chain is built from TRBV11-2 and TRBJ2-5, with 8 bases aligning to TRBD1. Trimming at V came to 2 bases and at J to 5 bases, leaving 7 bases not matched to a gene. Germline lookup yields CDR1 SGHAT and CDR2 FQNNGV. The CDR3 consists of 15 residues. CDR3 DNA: TGTGCCAGCAGCTTATATGCAGGGGGCGAGGAGACCCAGTACTTC. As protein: CASSLYAGGEETQYF.